Below, 5 T cell receptor beta chains from the same sample are listed, as sequenced in a study of shared clonotypes between healthy human individuals. Assay used: immunoSEQ multiplex PCR; TCRdb lists only in-frame clones, some missing. The table records around 2.5 million clones, 80% to 95% of them present only once. The specimen sequenced was naive CD4+ T cells from PBMCs. The subset was: CD45RA+ positively selected. These receptors all come from a young man in good health. Some clones in this sample may be carry-over from other donors' samples.

The chain combines TRBV5-4 with TRBJ2-7; D not certain. The CDR3 is made up of 15 amino acids. V shed 2 bases and J shed 0 bases, with 12 bases lying between them. CDR1 is SGHNT, CDR2 YYREEE, per germline (reference sequence). The CDR3 sequence: CASSFDAHHSYEQYF. DNA for the CDR3: TGTGCCAGCAGCTTTGATGCTCATCACTCCTACGAGCAGTACTTC. The variable domain in full, with the rest retrieved from reference TRBV5-4 and TRBJ2-7, is ETGVTQSPTHLIKTRGQQVTLRCSSQSGHNTVSWYQQALGQGPQFIFQYYREEENGRGNFPPRFSGLQFPNYSSELNVNALELDDSALYLCASSFDAHHSYEQYFGPGTRLTVT.

This clone is a singleton in its sample. V usage is TRBV27 and J usage is TRBJ2-7; D may be TRBD1 or TRBD2 (5 bases each). CDR3 length equals 14 residues. Germline CDR1 and CDR2: MNHEY and SMNVEV (reference sequence). Between the trimmed V and J ends, which lost 7 bases and 3 bases, there was a span of 16 bases. Here the CDR3 DNA reads TGTGCCAGCAAGGTACGGGGCCAGGTCTACGAGCAGTACTTC. Its translation: CASKVRGQVYEQYF.

V gene TRBV7-2 combines with J gene TRBJ2-2; 8 bases align to TRBD2. The CDR3 runs to 17 residues. CDR1 is SGHTA and CDR2 is FQGNSA in the germline V gene. V lost 2 bases, J lost 5 bases, and 10 bases stayed unmatched. CDR3 amino acids: CASSLRSGTRWTGELFF. CDR3 nucleotides: TGTGCCAGCAGCTTACGTTCCGGGACTAGATGGACCGGGGAGCTGTTTTTT.

V is TRBV7-3 and J is TRBJ1-1; TRBD1 is a possible D gene (5 bases). Germline V gene data show CDR1 as SGHTA and CDR2 as FQGTGA. Trimming took off 0 bases at V and 2 bases at J, with 10 bases between the two ends. The CDR3 length is 15 residues. The CDR3 loop reads CASSLTGQSNTEAFF. CDR3 DNA: TGTGCCAGCAGCTTAACGGGGCAGTCTAACACTGAAGCTTTCTTT.

The sample holds one count of this clone. V and J are TRBV28 and TRBJ2-1; 7 nucleotides agree with TRBD2. From germline, CDR1 is MDHEN and CDR2 SYDVKM. The trim removed 6 bases at V and 6 bases at J, leaving 8 bases unmatched. The length of the CDR3 is 14 residues. The CDR3 DNA follows: TGTGCCAGCAGACGGACTAGTGCCCCCAATGAGCAGTTCTTC. Translating gives CASRRTSAPNEQFF.